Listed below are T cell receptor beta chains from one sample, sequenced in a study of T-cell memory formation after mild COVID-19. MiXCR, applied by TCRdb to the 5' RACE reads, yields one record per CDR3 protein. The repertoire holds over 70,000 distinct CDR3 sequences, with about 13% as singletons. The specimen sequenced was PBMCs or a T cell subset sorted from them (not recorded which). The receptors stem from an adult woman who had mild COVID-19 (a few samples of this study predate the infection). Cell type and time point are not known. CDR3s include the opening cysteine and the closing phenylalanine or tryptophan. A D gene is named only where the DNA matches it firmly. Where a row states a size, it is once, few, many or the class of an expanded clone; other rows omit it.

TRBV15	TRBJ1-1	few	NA	CATSRARDSGTEAFF	TGTGCCACCAGCAGAGCGCGGGATTCGGGCACTGAAGCTTTCTTT
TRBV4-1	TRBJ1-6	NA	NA	CASSQEPMGGPPLHF	TGCGCCAGCAGCCAAGAACCTATGGGGGGCCCACCCCTCCACTTT
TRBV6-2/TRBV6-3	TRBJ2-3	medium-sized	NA	CASSYSPSDISSTDTQYF	TGTGCCAGCAGTTACTCGCCCTCCGATATATCTAGCACAGATACGCAGTATTTT
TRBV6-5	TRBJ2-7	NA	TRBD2	CASSYSPGGNEQYF	TGTGCCAGCAGTTACTCCCCGGGAGGAAACGAGCAGTACTTC
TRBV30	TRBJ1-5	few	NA	CAWSNQGYSNQPQHF	TGTGCCTGGTCGAACCAGGGTTATAGCAATCAGCCCCAGCATTTT
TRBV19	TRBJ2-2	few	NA	CASSIKGAGELFF	TGTGCCAGTAGTATTAAGGGGGCCGGGGAGCTGTTTTTT
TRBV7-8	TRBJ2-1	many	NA	CASTVSPEGYNEQFF	TGTGCCAGCACTGTATCCCCCGAGGGGTACAATGAGCAGTTCTTC
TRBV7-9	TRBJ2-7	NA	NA	CASSLAGRDGYEQYF	TGTGCCAGCAGCTTAGCCGGCAGGGACGGGTACGAGCAGTACTTC
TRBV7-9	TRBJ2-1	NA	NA	CASSLDRGIREQFF	TGTGCCAGCAGCTTAGATCGGGGGATAAGGGAGCAGTTCTTC
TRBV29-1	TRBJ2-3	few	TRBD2	CSTEGLGATDTQYF	TGCAGCACGGAGGGACTAGGGGCCACAGATACGCAGTATTTT
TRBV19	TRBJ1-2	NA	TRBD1	CASKTGTAAYGYTF	TGTGCCAGTAAGACCGGGACAGCCGCCTATGGCTACACCTTC
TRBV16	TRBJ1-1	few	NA	CASSPGSYTEAFF	TGTGCCAGCAGCCCGGGGTCCTACACTGAAGCTTTCTTT
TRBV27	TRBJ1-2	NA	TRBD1	CASRKGQGNYGYTF	TGTGCCAGCAGGAAGGGACAGGGGAACTATGGCTACACCTTC
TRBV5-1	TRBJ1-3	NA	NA	CASSTDPSSGNTIYF	TGCGCCAGCTCCACCGACCCAAGCTCTGGAAACACCATATATTTT
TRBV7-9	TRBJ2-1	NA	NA	CASSSLLRGTSYNEQFF	TGTGCCAGCAGCTCCCTACTCAGAGGGACCTCCTACAATGAGCAGTTCTTC
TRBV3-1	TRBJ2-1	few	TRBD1	CASSQGQGNYNEQFF	TGTGCCAGCAGCCAAGGACAGGGAAACTACAATGAGCAGTTCTTC
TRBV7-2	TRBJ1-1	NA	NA	CASSLAPGSTEAFF	TGTGCCAGCAGCTTAGCGCCAGGGAGCACTGAAGCTTTCTTT
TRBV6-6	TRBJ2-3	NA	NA	CASTISLPDTQYF	TGTGCCAGCACAATTTCCCTGCCAGATACGCAGTATTTT
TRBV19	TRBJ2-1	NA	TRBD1	CASSLWGQGGNEQFF	TGTGCCAGTAGTTTATGGGGACAGGGGGGCAATGAGCAGTTCTTC
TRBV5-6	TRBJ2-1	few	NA	CASNLYNEQFF	TGTGCCAGCAACCTTTACAATGAGCAGTTCTTC
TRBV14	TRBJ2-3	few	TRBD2	CASSQGPMWDYPTDTQYF	TGTGCCAGCAGCCAAGGCCCGATGTGGGACTACCCTACAGATACGCAGTATTTT
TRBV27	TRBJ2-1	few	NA	CASSSDTSSYNEQFF	TGTGCCAGCAGTTCGGACACGAGCTCCTACAATGAGCAGTTCTTC
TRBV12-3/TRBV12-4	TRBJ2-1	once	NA	CASRWGNEQFF	TGTGCCAGCAGATGGGGCAATGAGCAGTTCTTC
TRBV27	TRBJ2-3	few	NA	CASSLGPTYGTDTQYF	TGTGCCAGCAGTTTAGGGCCCACCTACGGCACAGATACGCAGTATTTT
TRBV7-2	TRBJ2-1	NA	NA	CASSLGVAVNEQFF	TGTGCCAGCAGCTTAGGGGTAGCGGTCAATGAGCAGTTCTTC
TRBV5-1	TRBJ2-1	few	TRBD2	CASGLAGDNEQFF	TGCGCCAGTGGACTAGCGGGAGACAATGAGCAGTTCTTC
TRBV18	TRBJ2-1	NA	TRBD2	CASSPPTFGGSGRAISSYNEQFF	TGTGCCAGCTCACCACCCACCTTCGGGGGTAGCGGGAGGGCCATAAGCTCCTACAATGAGCAGTTCTTC
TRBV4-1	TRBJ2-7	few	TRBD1	CASSQEGQDYEQYF	TGCGCCAGCAGCCAAGAGGGACAGGACTACGAGCAGTACTTC
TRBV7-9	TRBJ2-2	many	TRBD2	CASSLVQAGVLTGELFF	TGTGCCAGCAGCTTAGTCCAAGCGGGAGTCCTCACCGGGGAGCTGTTTTTT
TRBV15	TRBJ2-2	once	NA	CATSRDRGDTGELFF	TGTGCCACCAGCAGAGATAGGGGAGATACCGGGGAGCTGTTTTTT
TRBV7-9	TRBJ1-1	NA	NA	CASSFQGAEAFF	TGTGCCAGCAGCTTCCAGGGCGCTGAAGCTTTCTTT
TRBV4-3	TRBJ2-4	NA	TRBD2	CASSQLAGVNIQYF	TGCGCCAGCAGCCAACTAGCGGGAGTAAACATTCAGTACTTC
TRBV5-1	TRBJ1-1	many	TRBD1	CASSLWTGPPQGTEAFF	TGCGCCAGCAGCTTGTGGACAGGGCCTCCCCAAGGTACTGAAGCTTTCTTT
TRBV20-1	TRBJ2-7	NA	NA	CSALDPPNEQYF	TGCAGTGCCTTGGACCCACCTAACGAGCAGTACTTC
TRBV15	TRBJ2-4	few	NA	CATSRDRNLDIQYF	TGTGCCACCAGCAGAGATCGAAATCTGGACATTCAGTACTTC
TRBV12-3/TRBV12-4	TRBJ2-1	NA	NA	CASSLGQPEQFF	TGTGCCAGCAGTTTAGGGCAGCCTGAGCAGTTCTTC